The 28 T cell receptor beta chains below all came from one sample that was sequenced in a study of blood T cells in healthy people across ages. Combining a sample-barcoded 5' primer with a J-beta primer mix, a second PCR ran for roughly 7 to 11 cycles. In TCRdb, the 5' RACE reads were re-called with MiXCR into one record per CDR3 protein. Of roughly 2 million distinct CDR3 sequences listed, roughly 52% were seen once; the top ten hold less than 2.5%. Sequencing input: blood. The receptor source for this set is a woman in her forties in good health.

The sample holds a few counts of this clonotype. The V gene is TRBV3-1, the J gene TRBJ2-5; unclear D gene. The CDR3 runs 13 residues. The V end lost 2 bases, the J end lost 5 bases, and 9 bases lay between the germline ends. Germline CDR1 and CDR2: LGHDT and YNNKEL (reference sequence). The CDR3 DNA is TGTGCCAGCAGCCAATCAATCTCGGAGACCCAGTACTTC. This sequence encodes CASSQSISETQYF.

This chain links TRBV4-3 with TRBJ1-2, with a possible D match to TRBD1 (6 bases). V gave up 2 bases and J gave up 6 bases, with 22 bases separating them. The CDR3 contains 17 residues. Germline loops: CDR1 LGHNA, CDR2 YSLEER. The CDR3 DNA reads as TGCGCCAGCAGCCAAAACCCCGGCGCAGGGGAGGTCGATGGCTACACCTTC. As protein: CASSQNPGAGEVDGYTF.

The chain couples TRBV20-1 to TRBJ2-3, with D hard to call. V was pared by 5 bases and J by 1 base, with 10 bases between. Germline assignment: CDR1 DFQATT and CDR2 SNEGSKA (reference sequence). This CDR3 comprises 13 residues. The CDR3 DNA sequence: TGCAGTGCTTCAATAGACGGCACAGATACGCAGTATTTT. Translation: CSASIDGTDTQYF.

The CDR3 loop is CASSLTGFAGAQEETQYF. In nucleotides, the CDR3 is TGTGCCAGCAGTCTTACCGGGTTTGCGGGGGCCCAAGAAGAGACCCAGTACTTC. The genes are TRBV6-2 or TRBV6-3 and TRBJ2-5; D might be TRBD2 (7 bases). V dropped 5 bases and J dropped 3 bases, with 25 bases sitting between them. CDR1 is MNHEY, CDR2 SVGEGT, per germline. This CDR3 has 18 residues.

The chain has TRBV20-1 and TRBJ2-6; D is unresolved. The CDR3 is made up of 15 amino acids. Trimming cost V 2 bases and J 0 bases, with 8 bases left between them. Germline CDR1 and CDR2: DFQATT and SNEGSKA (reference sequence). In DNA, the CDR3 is TGCAGTGCTAGAAGCCCTGTCTCTGGGGCCAACGTCCTGACTTTC. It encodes CSARSPVSGANVLTF.

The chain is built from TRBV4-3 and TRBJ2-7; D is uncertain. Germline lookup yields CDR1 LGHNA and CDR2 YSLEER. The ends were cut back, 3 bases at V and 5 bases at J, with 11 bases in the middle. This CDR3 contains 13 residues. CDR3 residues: CASSHYLGHEQYF. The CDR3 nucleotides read TGCGCCAGCAGCCACTATTTAGGTCACGAGCAGTACTTC.

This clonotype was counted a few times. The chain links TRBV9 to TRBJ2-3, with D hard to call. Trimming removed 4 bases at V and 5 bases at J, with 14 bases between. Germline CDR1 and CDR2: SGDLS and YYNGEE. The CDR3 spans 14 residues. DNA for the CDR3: TGTGCCAGCAGCCCAGGACCGGCGGTAGATACGCAGTATTTT. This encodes CASSPGPAVDTQYF. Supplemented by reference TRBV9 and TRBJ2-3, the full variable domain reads DSGVTQTPKHLITATGQRVTLRCSPRSGDLSVYWYQQSLDQGLQFLIQYYNGEERAKGNILERFSAQQFPDLHSELNLSSLELGDSALYFCASSPGPAVDTQYFGPGTRLTVL.

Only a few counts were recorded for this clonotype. The CDR3 coding sequence is TGTGCCAGCAGCGCCCAGGGGGGGGCTTGGAGCAATGAGCAGTTCTTC. Protein product: CASSAQGGAWSNEQFF. This chain uses TRBV9 with TRBJ2-1; the D call may be TRBD1 or TRBD2 (7 bases each). Germline CDR1 and CDR2: SGDLS and YYNGEE. Trimming pared 3 bases from V and 6 bases from J, leaving 19 bases between. The CDR3 contains 16 residues.

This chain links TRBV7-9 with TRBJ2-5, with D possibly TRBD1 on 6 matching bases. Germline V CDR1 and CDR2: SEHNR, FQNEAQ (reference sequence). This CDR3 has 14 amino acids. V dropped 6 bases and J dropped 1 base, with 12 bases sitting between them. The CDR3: CASSRGIGQETQYF. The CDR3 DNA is TGTGCCAGCAGTAGGGGGATAGGCCAAGAGACCCAGTACTTC.

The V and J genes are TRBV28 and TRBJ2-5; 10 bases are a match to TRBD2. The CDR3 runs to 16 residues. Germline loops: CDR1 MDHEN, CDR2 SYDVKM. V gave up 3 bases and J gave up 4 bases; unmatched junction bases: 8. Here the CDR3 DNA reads TGTGCCAGCAGTTTCTCAGCGGGGGGGCTTATAGAGACCCAGTACTTC. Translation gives CASSFSAGGLIETQYF.

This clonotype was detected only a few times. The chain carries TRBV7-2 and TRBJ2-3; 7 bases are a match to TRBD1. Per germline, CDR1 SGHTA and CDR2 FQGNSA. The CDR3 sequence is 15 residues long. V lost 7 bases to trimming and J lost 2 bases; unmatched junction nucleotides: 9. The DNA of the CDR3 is TGTGCCAGCAAGGGGGCAGGGGGACACACAGATACGCAGTATTTT. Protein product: CASKGAGGHTDTQYF.

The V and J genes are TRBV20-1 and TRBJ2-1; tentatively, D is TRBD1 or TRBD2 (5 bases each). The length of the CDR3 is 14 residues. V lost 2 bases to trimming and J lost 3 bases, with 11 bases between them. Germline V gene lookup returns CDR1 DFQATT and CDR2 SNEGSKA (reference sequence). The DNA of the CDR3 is TGCAGTGCTAGACGGGACCACATCTACAATGAGCAGTTCTTC. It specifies CSARRDHIYNEQFF.

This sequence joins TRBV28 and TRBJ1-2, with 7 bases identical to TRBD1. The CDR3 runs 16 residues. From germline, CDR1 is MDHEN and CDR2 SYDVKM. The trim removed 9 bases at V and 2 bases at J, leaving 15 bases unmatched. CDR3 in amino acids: CASYDPRDRLNYGYTF. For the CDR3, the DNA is TGTGCCAGTTATGATCCTCGGGACAGACTAAACTATGGCTACACCTTC.

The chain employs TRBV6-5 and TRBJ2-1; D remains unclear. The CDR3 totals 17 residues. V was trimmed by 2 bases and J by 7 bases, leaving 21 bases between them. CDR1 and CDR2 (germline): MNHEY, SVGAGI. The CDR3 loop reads CASSYRTIEGLGNEQFF. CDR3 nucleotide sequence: TGTGCCAGCAGTTACAGGACGATCGAAGGGTTGGGGAATGAGCAGTTCTTC.

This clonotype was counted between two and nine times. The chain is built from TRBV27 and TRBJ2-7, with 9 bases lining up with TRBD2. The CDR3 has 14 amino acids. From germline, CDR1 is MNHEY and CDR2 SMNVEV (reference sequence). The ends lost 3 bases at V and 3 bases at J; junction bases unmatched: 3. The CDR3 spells CASSLNSGGYEQYF. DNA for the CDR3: TGTGCCAGCAGTTTGAATAGCGGGGGCTACGAGCAGTACTTC.

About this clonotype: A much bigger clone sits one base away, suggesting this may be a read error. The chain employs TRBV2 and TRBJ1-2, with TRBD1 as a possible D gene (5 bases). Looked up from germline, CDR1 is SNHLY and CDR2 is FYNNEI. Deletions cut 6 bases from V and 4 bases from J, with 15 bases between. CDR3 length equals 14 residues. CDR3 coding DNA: TGTGCCAGCAGCCACGACAGTGGGACCTATGGCTACACCTTC. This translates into CASSHDSGTYGYTF.

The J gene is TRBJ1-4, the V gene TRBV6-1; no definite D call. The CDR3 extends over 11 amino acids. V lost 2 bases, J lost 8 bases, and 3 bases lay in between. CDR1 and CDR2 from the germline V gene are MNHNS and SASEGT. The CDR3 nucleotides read TGTGCCAGCAGTGAATACGAAAAACTGTTTTTT. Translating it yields CASSEYEKLFF.

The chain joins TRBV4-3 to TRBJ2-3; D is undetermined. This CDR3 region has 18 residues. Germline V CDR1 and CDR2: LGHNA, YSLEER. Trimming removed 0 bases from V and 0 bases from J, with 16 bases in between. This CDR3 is CASSQDPPPMTSTDTQYF. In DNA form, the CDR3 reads TGCGCCAGCAGCCAAGATCCCCCCCCGATGACTAGCACAGATACGCAGTATTTT.

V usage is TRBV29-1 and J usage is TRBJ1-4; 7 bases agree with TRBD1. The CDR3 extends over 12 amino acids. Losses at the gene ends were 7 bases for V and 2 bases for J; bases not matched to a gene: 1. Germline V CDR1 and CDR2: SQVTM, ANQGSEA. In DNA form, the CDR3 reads TGCAGCGCGGGACAGACTAATGAAAAACTGTTTTTT. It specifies CSAGQTNEKLFF.

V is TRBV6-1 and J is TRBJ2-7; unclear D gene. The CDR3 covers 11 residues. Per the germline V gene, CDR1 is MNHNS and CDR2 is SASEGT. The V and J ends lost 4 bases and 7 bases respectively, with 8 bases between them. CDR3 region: CASSAHNEQYF. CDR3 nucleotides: TGTGCCAGCAGTGCCCACAATGAGCAGTACTTC.

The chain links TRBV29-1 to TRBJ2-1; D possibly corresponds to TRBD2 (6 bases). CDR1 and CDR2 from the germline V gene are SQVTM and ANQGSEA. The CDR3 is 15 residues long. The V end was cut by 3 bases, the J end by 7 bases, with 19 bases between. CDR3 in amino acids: CSVDVFGGIGNEQFF. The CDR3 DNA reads TGCAGCGTTGATGTTTTTGGGGGGATCGGGAATGAGCAGTTCTTC.

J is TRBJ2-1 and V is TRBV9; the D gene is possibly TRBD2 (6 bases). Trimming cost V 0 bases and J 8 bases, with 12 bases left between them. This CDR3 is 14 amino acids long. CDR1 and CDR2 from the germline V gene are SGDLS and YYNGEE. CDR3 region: CASSVGGPGDEQFF. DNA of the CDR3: TGTGCCAGCAGCGTAGGAGGGCCGGGGGATGAGCAGTTCTTC.

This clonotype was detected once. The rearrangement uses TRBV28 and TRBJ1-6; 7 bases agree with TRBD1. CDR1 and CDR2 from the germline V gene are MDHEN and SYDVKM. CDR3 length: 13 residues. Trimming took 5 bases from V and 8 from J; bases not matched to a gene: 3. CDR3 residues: CASSTGDYSPLHF. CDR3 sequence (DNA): TGTGCCAGCAGTACAGGGGACTATTCACCCCTCCACTTT. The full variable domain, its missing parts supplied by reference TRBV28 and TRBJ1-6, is DVKVTQSSRYLVKRTGEKVFLECVQDMDHENMFWYRQDPGLGLRLIYFSYDVKMKEKGDIPEGYSVSREKKERFSLILESASTNQTSMYLCASSTGDYSPLHFGNGTRLTVT.

CDR3 amino acids: CSARDATSGSYEQYF. Here the CDR3 DNA reads TGCAGTGCTAGAGATGCGACTAGCGGGTCCTACGAGCAGTACTTC. V gene TRBV20-1 combines with J gene TRBJ2-7; TRBD2 matches 10 bases. V shed 0 bases and J 1 base; nucleotides not matched to a gene: 3. The CDR3 has 15 amino acids. CDR1 and CDR2 from the germline V gene are DFQATT and SNEGSKA (reference sequence).

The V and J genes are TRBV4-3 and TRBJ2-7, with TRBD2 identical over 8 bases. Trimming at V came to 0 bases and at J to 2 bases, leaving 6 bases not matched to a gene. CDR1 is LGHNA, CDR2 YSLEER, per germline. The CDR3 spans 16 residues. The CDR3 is CASSQEVGGGPYEQYF. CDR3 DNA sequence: TGCGCCAGCAGCCAAGAAGTCGGGGGGGGACCCTACGAGCAGTACTTC.

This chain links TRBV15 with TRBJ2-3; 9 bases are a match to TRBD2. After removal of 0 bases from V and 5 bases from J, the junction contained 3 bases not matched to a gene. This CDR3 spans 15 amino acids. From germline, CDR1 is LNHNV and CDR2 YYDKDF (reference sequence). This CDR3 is CATSRDLAGKDTQYF. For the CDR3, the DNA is TGTGCCACCAGCAGAGATCTAGCGGGGAAAGATACGCAGTATTTT.

The CDR3 region has the DNA TGTGCCAGCAGCCAAGGTCAAGGGACAGCGCACTATGGCTACACCTTC. Translating gives CASSQGQGTAHYGYTF. The rearrangement joins TRBV3-1 to TRBJ1-2; TRBD1 matches at 7 bases. This CDR3 comprises 16 residues. With V trimmed by 1 base and J by 3 bases, 8 bases remained unmatched. Germline V gene data show CDR1 as LGHDT and CDR2 as YNNKEL (reference sequence).

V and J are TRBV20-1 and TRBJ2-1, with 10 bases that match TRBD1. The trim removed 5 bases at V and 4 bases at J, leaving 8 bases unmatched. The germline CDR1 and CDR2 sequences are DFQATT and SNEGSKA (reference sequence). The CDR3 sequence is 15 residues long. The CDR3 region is CSASVTGGSYNEQFF. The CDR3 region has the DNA TGCAGTGCTTCTGTGACAGGGGGCTCTTACAATGAGCAGTTCTTC.